A single T cell receptor beta chain is shown here with its context. Antigen unknown. CDR3 size: 15 residues. CDR1 is MGHRA, CDR2 YSYEKL, per germline. V lost 3 bases to trimming and J lost 4 bases; unmatched junction nucleotides: 7. The source of the sample is a study of cytomegalovirus exposure and HLA in healthy donors. Study background: Early release data held about 92 million unique TCRs from HLA-typed donors. Study-wide results and limits: One variant, a missense change in DCLRE1C, was linked in a later analysis to TCR beta V- and J-gene trimming.

Every donor was a healthy person donating bone marrow. In the PCR, 60 Vbeta and 13 Jbeta primers were used. TCRdb keeps only in-frame clones here, not all; method: immunoSEQ multiplex PCR. The repertoire has 99,000 or so clones, about 13% of them found once; the top ten carry approximately 15%. This chain joins TRBV4-1 and TRBJ2-7, with 9 bases aligning to TRBD1. The clonotype comes from a man between 40 and 49 years old in good health and CMV-seropositive. The sample comprised PBMCs. The DNA for the CDR3 is TGCGCCAGCAGCCACGGACAGGGGCCAATTTACGAGCAGTACTTC. It yields the protein CASSHGQGPIYEQYF.